Following are 9 T cell receptor beta chains from one sample sequenced in a study of Ad26.COV2.S vaccination and SARS-CoV-2 variants. Libraries were prepared by immunoSEQ multiplex PCR; TCRdb keeps only in-frame clonotypes and omits some of them. Seen here are about 400,000 clones, approximately 91% observed once, and the top ten hold roughly 3%. Documented treatment: some 20 received Ad26.COV2.S at low or high dose, single or two shots; a few received placebo; per-sample allocation not given. Following the first vaccine or placebo injection, samples were taken on day 63. The sequencing used peripheral blood, collected in a trial of Ad26.COV2.S vaccine versus placebo. These receptors all stem from a person between 18 and 59 years old who received the Ad26.COV2.S COVID-19 vaccine or a placebo.

The rearrangement uses TRBV5-1 and TRBJ1-2; 11 bases fit TRBD1. This CDR3 contains 16 residues. V was clipped by 3 bases and J by 7 bases; unmatched bases: 11. Germline assignment: CDR1 SGHRS and CDR2 YFSETQ. The CDR3 nucleotides read TGCGCCAGCAGCTCCTCATTCGGACAGGGGGCCGTTGGCTACACCTTC. Translation: CASSSSFGQGAVGYTF.

This clone has just one count. This chain joins TRBV18 and TRBJ2-7; TRBD1 agrees at 9 bases. CDR1 is KGHSH, CDR2 LQKENI, per germline. This CDR3 region has 14 residues. After removal of 3 bases from V and 7 bases from J, the junction contained 7 bases not matched to a gene. The CDR3 sequence is CASSPRDRAPEQYF. As DNA, the CDR3 is TGTGCCAGCTCACCCCGGGACAGGGCCCCAGAGCAGTACTTC.

This chain links TRBV5-4 with TRBJ2-1, with unresolved D. With 4 bases removed from V and 2 bases from J, the gap between germline ends came to 13 bases. Germline V gene lookup returns CDR1 SGHNT and CDR2 YYREEE (reference sequence). This CDR3 has 15 amino acids. The CDR3 region is CASSHYTTPYNEQFF. The CDR3 DNA follows: TGTGCCAGCAGCCACTATACCACCCCCTACAATGAGCAGTTCTTC.

The chain uses TRBV6-5 and TRBJ2-2; TRBD2 aligns across 13 bases. The germline CDR1 and CDR2 sequences are MNHEY and SVGAGI. The length of the CDR3 is 15 residues. The J segment lost 4 bases and the V segment lost 7 bases, leaving 3 bases of the junction unmatched. CDR3 bases: TGTGCCAGCACAAGGACTAGCGGGGGCACCGGGGAGCTGTTTTTT. Translation gives CASTRTSGGTGELFF.

CDR3 coding DNA: TGTGCCAGCAGTTACGTTCAGGAGGAGACCCAGTACTTC. This gives the protein CASSYVQEETQYF. The chain joins TRBV6-6 to TRBJ2-5, with no clear D. CDR3 size: 13 residues. Germline V gives CDR1 MNHNY, CDR2 SVGAGI (reference sequence). V gave up 2 bases and J gave up 5 bases, with 9 bases separating them.

The genes are TRBV6-5 and TRBJ1-1; 7 bases align to TRBD1. The germline V gene encodes CDR1 MNHEY and CDR2 SVGAGI. This CDR3 comprises 15 residues. V lost 6 bases and J lost 3; bases outside the gene matches: 10. The CDR3, as DNA: TGTGCCAGCAGCCGACTAAGGGGGCCGGACACTGAAGCTTTCTTT. It is translated as CASSRLRGPDTEAFF.

This sequence joins TRBV6-6 and TRBJ2-1, with D possibly matching TRBD1 (5 bases). This CDR3 has 11 amino acids. Germline values: CDR1 MNHNY, CDR2 SVGAGI (reference sequence). Trimming pared 2 bases from V and 13 bases from J, leaving 9 bases between. The CDR3 region has the DNA TGTGCCAGCAGTTACGGGCAGGGACAGTTCTTC. Translation: CASSYGQGQFF.

V gene TRBV18 combines with J gene TRBJ2-5; the D gene could be TRBD1 or TRBD2 (5 bases each). The CDR3 consists of 15 residues. Germline loops: CDR1 KGHSH, CDR2 LQKENI. V lost 0 bases and J lost 5, with 13 bases in between. In nucleotides, the CDR3 is TGTGCCAGCTCACCACCGGGACGTGTGAGGGAGACCCAGTACTTC. Its translation is CASSPPGRVRETQYF.

The CDR3 sequence: CASSSRGAQYF. The DNA for the CDR3 is TGTGCCAGCAGTTCCCGAGGGGCCCAGTACTTC. The J gene is TRBJ2-5, the V gene TRBV6-5; D could derive from TRBD1 or TRBD2 (5 bases each). CDR1 and CDR2 from the germline V gene are MNHEY and SVGAGI. The CDR3 is 11 amino acids. V dropped 4 bases and J dropped 9 bases, with 9 bases sitting between them.